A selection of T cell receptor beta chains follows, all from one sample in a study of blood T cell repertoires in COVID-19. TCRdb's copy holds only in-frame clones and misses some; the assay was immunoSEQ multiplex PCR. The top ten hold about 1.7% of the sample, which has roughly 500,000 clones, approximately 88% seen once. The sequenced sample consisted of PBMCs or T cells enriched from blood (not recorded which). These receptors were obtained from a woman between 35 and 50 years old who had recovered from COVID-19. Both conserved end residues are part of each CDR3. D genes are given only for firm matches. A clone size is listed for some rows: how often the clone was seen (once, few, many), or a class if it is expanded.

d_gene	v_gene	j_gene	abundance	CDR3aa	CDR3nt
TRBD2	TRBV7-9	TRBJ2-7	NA	CASSLGGAGVKDEQYF	TGTGCCAGCAGCTTAGGGGGAGCGGGAGTAAAAGACGAGCAGTACTTC
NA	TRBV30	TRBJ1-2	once	CAWSVAGGYTF	TGTGCCTGGAGTGTAGCCGGGGGCTACACCTTC
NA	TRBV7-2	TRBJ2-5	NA	CASSLAGTQETQYF	TGTGCCAGCAGCTTAGCGGGGACACAAGAGACCCAGTACTTC
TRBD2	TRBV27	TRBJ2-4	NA	CASRYRDYPNKNIQYF	TGTGCCAGCAGGTACCGGGACTACCCTAACAAAAACATTCAGTACTTC
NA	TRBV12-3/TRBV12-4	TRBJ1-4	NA	CASSPNINEKLFF	TGTGCCAGCAGCCCGAACATTAATGAAAAACTGTTTTTT
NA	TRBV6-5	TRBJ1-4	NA	CASSSTGATNEKLFF	TGTGCCAGCAGTTCCACCGGGGCAACTAATGAAAAACTGTTTTTT
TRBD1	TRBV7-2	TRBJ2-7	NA	CASSLGPGQTAYEQYF	TGTGCCAGCAGCTTAGGGCCGGGACAGACAGCCTACGAGCAGTACTTC
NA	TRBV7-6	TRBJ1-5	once	CASSLGGRDQHF	TGTGCCAGCAGCTTGGGGGGTAGGGACCAGCATTTT
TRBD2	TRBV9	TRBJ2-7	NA	CASSVEGLAGVEQYF	TGTGCCAGCAGCGTAGAAGGACTAGCGGGAGTCGAGCAGTACTTC
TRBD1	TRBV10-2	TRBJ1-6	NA	CASSGIRTGRSNSPLHF	TGCGCCAGCAGTGGAATAAGGACAGGGCGTTCTAATTCACCCCTCCACTTT
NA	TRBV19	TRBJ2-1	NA	CASSMPGQISNEQFF	TGTGCCAGTAGTATGCCGGGACAAATAAGCAATGAGCAGTTCTTC
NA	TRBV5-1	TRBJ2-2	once	CASTLGQANTGELFF	TGCGCCAGCACTCTTGGACAAGCGAACACCGGGGAGCTGTTTTTT
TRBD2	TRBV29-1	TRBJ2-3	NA	CSVDRISGRATDTQYF	TGCAGCGTTGATCGCATTAGCGGGAGGGCGACAGATACGCAGTATTTT
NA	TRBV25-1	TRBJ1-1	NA	CASSEYRATEAFF	TGTGCCAGCAGTGAATACAGGGCGACTGAAGCTTTCTTT
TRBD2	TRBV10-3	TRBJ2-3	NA	CAITELAGGLDTQYF	TGTGCCATCACAGAACTAGCGGGAGGGCTAGATACGCAGTATTTT
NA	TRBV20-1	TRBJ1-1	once	CSARGFFEAFF	TGCAGTGCTCGGGGTTTCTTTGAAGCTTTCTTT
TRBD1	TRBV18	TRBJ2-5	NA	CASSPGQGFIETQYF	TGTGCCAGCTCTCCGGGACAGGGGTTCATAGAGACCCAGTACTTC
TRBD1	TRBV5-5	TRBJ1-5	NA	CASSLTGQGVNQPQHF	TGTGCCAGCAGCTTGACGGGACAGGGCGTCAATCAGCCCCAGCATTTT
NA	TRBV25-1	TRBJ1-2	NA	CASSSGTFNYGYTF	TGTGCCAGCAGTTCCGGGACTTTTAACTATGGCTACACCTTC
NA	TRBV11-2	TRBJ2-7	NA	CASSRNSPLHEQYF	TGTGCCAGCAGTAGAAACAGCCCGTTACACGAGCAGTACTTC
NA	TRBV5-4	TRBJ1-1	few	CASSQIQGRAFF	TGTGCCAGCAGCCAGATCCAGGGCCGAGCTTTCTTT
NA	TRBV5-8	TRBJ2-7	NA	CASTPIYRSYEQYF	TGTGCCAGCACCCCAATTTACAGGTCCTACGAGCAGTACTTC
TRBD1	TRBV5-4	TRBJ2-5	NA	CASSTTGRGETQYF	TGTGCCAGCAGCACGACAGGGCGAGGGGAGACCCAGTACTTC
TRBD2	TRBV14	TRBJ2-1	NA	CASSQEALAGIGYRNEQFF	TGTGCCAGCAGCCAAGAGGCGCTAGCGGGAATAGGTTACCGCAATGAGCAGTTCTTC